This T cell receptor beta chain is from a study of radiotherapy plus CTLA-4 blockade in lung cancer. General study points: Researchers report tumor-derived TCR clones expanding in blood after radiotherapy plus ipilimumab.

Treatment of patients with chemo-refractory metastatic non-small-cell lung cancer consisted of focal radiation plus CTLA-4 blockade with ipilimumab. The CDR3 runs 15 residues. Germline CDR1 is SQVTM and CDR2 is ANQGSEA. The trim removed 2 bases at V and 0 bases at J, leaving 4 bases unmatched. TCRdb's copy holds only in-frame clones and misses some; the assay was immunoSEQ multiplex PCR. Of approximately 89,000 clones listed, about 79% are singletons. Turning to this clone: Antigen specificity is unknown.

The sample was peripheral blood, taken from a patient treated with radiotherapy plus ipilimumab. The V and J genes are TRBV29-1 and TRBJ2-7; 10 bases agree with TRBD2. The origin of this receptor is a human donor with non-small cell lung cancer who had a partial response to radiotherapy plus ipilimumab. Some clones in this sample may be carry-over from other donors' samples. The CDR3 loop is CSVEWASGSSYEQYF. For the CDR3, the DNA is TGCAGCGTTGAATGGGCTAGCGGGAGCTCCTACGAGCAGTACTTC.